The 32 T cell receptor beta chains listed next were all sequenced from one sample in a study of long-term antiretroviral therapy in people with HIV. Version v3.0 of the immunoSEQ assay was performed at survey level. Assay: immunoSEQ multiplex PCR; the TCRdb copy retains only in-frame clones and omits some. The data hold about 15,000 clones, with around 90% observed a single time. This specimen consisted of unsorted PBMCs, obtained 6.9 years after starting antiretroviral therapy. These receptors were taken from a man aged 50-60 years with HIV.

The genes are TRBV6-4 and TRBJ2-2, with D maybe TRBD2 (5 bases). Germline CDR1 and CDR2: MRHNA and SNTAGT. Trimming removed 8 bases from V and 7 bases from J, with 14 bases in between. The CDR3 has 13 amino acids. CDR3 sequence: CASSHGVSGELFF. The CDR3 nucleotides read TGTGCCAGCTCCCACGGGGTCAGCGGGGAGCTGTTTTTT.

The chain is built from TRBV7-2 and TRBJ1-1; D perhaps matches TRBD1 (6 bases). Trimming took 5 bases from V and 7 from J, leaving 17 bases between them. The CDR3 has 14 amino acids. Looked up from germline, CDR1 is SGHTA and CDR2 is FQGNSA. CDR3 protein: CASSPYTGRGEAFF. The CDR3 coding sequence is TGTGCCAGCAGCCCTTATACAGGGAGGGGTGAAGCTTTCTTT.

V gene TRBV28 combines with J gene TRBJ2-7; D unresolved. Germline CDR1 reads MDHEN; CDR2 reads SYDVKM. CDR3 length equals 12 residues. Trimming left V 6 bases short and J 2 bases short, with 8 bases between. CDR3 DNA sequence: TGTGCCAGCAGCACCGTCCCCTACGAGCAGTACTTC. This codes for CASSTVPYEQYF.

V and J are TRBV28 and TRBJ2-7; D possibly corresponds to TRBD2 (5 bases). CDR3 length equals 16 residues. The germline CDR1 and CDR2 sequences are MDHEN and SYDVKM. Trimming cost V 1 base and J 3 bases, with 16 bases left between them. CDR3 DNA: TGTGCCAGCAGTTTATTAAAGCGGACCGGGCACTACGAGCAGTACTTC. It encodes CASSLLKRTGHYEQYF.

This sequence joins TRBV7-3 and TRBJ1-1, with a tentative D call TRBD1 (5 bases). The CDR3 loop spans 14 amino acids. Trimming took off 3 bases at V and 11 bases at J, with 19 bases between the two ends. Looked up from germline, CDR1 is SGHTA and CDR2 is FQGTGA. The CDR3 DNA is TGTGCCAGCAGCTTGACGGGGCAGCCATCGAGTGCTTTCTTT. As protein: CASSLTGQPSSAFF.

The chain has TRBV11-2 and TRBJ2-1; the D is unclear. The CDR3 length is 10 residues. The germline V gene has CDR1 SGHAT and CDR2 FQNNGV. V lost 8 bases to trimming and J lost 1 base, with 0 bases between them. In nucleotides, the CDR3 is TGTGCCAGCTCCTACAATGAGCAGTTCTTC. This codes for CASSYNEQFF.

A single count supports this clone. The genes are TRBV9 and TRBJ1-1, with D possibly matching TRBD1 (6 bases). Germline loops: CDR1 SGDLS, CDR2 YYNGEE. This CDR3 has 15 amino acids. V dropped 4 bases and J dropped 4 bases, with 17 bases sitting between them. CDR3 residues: CASSPSGGRGTEAFF. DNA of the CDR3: TGTGCCAGCAGCCCATCCGGGGGGCGCGGCACTGAAGCTTTCTTT.

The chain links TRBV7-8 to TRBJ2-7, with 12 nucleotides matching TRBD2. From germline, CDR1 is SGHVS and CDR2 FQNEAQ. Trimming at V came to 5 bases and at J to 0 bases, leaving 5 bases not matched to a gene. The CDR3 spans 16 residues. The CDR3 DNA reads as TGTGCCAGCAGCGACGGACTAGCGGGAAACTCCTACGAGCAGTACTTC. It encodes CASSDGLAGNSYEQYF.

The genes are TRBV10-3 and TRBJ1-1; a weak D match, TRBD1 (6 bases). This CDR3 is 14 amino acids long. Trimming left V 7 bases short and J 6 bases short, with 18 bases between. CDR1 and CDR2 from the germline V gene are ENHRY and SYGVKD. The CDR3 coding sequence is TGTGCCATCACCCAAACAGGGAGCGCCGCTGAAGCTTTCTTT. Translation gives CAITQTGSAAEAFF.

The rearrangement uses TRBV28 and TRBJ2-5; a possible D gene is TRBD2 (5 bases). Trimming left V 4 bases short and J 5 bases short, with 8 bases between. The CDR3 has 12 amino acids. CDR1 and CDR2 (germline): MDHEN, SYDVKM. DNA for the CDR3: TGTGCCAGCAGTTCGGGATCGGAGACCCAGTACTTC. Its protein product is CASSSGSETQYF. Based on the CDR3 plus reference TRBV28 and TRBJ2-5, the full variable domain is DVKVTQSSRYLVKRTGEKVFLECVQDMDHENMFWYRQDPGLGLRLIYFSYDVKMKEKGDIPEGYSVSREKKERFSLILESASTNQTSMYLCASSSGSETQYFGPGTRLLVL.

This CDR3 reads CASSLGVGGAVVYEQYF. Here the CDR3 DNA reads TGTGCCAGCAGTTTAGGGGTTGGGGGGGCCGTCGTGTACGAGCAGTACTTC. This chain links TRBV27 with TRBJ2-7; D is perhaps TRBD2 (7 bases). The CDR3 extends over 17 amino acids. V lost 2 bases, J lost 4 bases, and 21 bases lay in between. Germline loops: CDR1 MNHEY, CDR2 SMNVEV (reference sequence).

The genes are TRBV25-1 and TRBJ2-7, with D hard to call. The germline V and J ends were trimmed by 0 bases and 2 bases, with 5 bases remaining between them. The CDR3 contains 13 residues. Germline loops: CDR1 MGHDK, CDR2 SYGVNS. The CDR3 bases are TGTGCCAGCAGTGAATATGGGACCTACGAGCAGTACTTC. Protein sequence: CASSEYGTYEQYF.

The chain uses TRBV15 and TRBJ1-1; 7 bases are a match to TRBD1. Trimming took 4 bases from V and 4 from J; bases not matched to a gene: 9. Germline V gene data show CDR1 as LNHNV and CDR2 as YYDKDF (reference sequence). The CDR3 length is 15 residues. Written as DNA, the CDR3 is TGTGCCACCAGCAAAACATACAGGGGAAGCACTGAAGCTTTCTTT. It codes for CATSKTYRGSTEAFF.

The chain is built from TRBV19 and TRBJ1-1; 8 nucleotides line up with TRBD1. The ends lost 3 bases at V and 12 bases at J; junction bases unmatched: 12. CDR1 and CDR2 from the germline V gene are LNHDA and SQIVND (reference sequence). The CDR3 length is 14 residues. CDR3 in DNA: TGTGCCAGTAGTATCGCCGCCAGGACAGGGATATCTTTCTTT. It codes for CASSIAARTGISFF.

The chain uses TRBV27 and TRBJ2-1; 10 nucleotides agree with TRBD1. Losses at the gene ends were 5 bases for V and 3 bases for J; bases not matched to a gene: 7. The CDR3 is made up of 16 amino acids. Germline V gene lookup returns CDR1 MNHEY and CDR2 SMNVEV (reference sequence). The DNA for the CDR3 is TGTGCCAGCAGTCCAGAGACAGGGGGCCGCTACAATGAGCAGTTCTTC. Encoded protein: CASSPETGGRYNEQFF.

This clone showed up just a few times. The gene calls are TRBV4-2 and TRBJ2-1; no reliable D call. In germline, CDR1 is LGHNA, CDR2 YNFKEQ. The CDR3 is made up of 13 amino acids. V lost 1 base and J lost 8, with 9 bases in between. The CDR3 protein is CASSQASFDEQFF. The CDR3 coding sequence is TGTGCCAGCAGCCAAGCCAGCTTCGATGAGCAGTTCTTC.

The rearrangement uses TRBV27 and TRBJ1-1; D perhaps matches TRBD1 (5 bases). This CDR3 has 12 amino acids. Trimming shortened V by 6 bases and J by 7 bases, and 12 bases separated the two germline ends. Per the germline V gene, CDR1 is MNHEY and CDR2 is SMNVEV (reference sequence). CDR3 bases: TGTGCCAGCAGCCCTGGGGCAGATGAAGCTTTCTTT. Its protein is CASSPGADEAFF.

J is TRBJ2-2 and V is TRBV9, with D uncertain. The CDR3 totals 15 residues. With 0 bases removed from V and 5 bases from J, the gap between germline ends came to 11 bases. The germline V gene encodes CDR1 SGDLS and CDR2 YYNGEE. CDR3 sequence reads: CASSVGQRGTGELFF. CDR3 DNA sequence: TGTGCCAGCAGCGTAGGTCAGCGCGGAACCGGGGAGCTGTTTTTT.

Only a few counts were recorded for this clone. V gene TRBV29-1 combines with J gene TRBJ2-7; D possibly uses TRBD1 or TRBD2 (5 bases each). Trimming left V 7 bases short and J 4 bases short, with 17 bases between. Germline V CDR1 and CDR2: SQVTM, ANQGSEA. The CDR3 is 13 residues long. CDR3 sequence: CSARDGLRYEQYF. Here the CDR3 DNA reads TGCAGCGCTAGGGACGGACTTAGGTACGAGCAGTACTTC.

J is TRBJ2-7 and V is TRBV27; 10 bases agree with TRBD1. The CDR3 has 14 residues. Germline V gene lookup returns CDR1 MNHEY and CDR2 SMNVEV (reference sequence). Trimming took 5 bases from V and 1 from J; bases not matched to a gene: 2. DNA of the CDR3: TGTGCCAGCAGTGGGACAGGGGCTTCCTACGAGCAGTACTTC. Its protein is CASSGTGASYEQYF.

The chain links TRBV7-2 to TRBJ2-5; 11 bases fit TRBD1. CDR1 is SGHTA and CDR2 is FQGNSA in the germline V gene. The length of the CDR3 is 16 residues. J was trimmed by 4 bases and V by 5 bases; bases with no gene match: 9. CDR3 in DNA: TGTGCCAGCAGCCGCGTATGGACAGGGGGCCGAGAGACCCAGTACTTC. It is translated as CASSRVWTGGRETQYF.

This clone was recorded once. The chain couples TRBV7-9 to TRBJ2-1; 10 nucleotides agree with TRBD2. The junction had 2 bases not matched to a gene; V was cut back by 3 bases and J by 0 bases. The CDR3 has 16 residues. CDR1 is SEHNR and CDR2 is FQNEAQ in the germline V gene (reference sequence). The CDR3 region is CASSLGLAFSYNEQFF. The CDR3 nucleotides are TGTGCCAGCAGCTTGGGACTAGCGTTCTCCTACAATGAGCAGTTCTTC.

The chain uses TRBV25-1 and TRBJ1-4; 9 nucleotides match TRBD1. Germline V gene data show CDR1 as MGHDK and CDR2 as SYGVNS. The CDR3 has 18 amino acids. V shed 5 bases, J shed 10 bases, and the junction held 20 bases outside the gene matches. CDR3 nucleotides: TGTGCCAGCAGTACCATACCCATACCGGGACAGGGATTAGGAAAACTGTTTTTT. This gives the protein CASSTIPIPGQGLGKLFF. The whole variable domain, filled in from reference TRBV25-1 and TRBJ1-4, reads EADIYQTPRYLVIGTGKKITLECSQTMGHDKMYWYQQDPGMELHLIHYSYGVNSTEKGDLSSESTVSRIRTEHFPLTLESARPSHTSQYLCASSTIPIPGQGLGKLFFGSGTQLSVL.

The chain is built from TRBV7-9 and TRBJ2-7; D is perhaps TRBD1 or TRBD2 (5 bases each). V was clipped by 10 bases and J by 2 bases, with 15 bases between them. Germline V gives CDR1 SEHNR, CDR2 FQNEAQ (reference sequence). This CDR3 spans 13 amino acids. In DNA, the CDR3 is TGTGCCACCCGTGGGGACGAAGCCTACGAGCAGTACTTC. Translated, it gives CATRGDEAYEQYF.

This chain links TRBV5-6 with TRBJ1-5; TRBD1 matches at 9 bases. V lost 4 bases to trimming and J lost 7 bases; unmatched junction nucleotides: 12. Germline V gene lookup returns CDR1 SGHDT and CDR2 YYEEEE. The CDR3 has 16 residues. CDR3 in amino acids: CASSPSGTGSGQPQHF. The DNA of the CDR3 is TGTGCCAGCAGCCCTTCCGGGACAGGGTCAGGGCAGCCCCAGCATTTT. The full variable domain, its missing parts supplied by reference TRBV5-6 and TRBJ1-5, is DAGVTQSPTHLIKTRGQQVTLRCSPKSGHDTVSWYQQALGQGPQFIFQYYEEEERQRGNFPDRFSGHQFPNYSSELNVNALLLGDSALYLCASSPSGTGSGQPQHFGDGTRLSIL.

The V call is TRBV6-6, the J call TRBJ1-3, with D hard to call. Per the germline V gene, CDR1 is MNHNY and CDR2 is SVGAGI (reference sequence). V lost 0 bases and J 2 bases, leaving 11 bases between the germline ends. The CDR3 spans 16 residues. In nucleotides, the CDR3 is TGTGCCAGCAGTTACTCCGGCCAAAGGACTGGAAACACCATATATTTT. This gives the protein CASSYSGQRTGNTIYF.

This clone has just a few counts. The CDR3, as DNA: TGTGCCAGCAGCCCCCTCAGGCTGCGGGAAGAGACCCAGTACTTC. Its protein product is CASSPLRLREETQYF. This sequence joins TRBV4-2 and TRBJ2-5; tentative D call: TRBD2 (5 bases). In germline, CDR1 is LGHNA, CDR2 YNFKEQ. This CDR3 is 15 amino acids long. Trimming left V 4 bases short and J 3 bases short, with 15 bases between.

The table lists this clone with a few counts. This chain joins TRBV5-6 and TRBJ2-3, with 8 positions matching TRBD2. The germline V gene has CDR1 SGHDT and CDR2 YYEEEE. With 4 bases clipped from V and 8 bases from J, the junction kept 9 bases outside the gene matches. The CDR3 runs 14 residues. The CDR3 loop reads CASSLGGVFGTQYF. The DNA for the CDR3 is TGTGCCAGCAGCCTCGGGGGGGTTTTCGGTACGCAGTATTTT.

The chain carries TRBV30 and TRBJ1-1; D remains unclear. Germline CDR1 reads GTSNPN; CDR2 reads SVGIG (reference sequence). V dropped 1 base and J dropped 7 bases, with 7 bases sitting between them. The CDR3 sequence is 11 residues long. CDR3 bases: TGTGCCTGGAGTGGGAGTAGTGAAGCTTTCTTT. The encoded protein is CAWSGSSEAFF. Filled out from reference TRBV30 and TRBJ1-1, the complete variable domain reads SQTIHQWPATLVQPVGSPLSLECTVEGTSNPNLYWYRQAAGRGLQLLFYSVGIGQISSEVPQNLSASRPQDRQFILSSKKLLLSDSGFYLCAWSGSSEAFFGQGTRLTVV.

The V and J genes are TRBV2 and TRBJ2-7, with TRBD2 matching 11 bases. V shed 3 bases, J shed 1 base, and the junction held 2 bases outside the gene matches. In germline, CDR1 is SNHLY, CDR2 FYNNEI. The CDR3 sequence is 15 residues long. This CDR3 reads CASSDSSGRSYEQYF. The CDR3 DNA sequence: TGTGCCAGCAGTGATTCTAGCGGGAGGTCCTACGAGCAGTACTTC. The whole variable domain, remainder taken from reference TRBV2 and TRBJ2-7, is EPEVTQTPSHQVTQMGQEVILRCVPISNHLYFYWYRQILGQKVEFLVSFYNNEISEKSEIFDDQFSVERPDGSNFTLKIRSTKLEDSAMYFCASSDSSGRSYEQYFGPGTRLTVT.

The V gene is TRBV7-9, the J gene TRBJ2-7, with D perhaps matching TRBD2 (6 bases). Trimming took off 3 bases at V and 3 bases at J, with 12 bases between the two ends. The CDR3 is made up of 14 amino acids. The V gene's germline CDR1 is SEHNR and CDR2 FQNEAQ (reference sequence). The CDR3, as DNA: TGTGCCAGCAGCTTGGGCGGGGAACTCTACGAGCAGTACTTC. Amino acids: CASSLGGELYEQYF.

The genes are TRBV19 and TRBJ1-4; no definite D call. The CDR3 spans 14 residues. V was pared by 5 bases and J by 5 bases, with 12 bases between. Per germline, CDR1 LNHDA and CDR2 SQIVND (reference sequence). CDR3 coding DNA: TGTGCCAGTAGTCTCCGAGGACCAAATGAAAAACTGTTTTTT. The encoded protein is CASSLRGPNEKLFF.